Given below is one T cell receptor (beta chain) in context. Its antigen remains unidentified. Base qualities are not recorded, but no much larger clone differs from it by a single base. TCRbeta CDR3 regions were amplified from genomic DNA by means of the immunoSEQ Assay, a bias-controlled multiplex PCR. Processing in the source paper ran as follows. Within the assay, amplification of reference gene primers was used to estimate how many nucleated cells each sample contained. To quantify the absolute abundance of each unique TCRbeta CDR3 rearrangement, sequence reads were collapsed and filtered. Productive Simpson clonality was computed per sample as the square root of Simpson's diversity index over productive rearrangements. Held by TCRdb, this immuneACCESS table contains in-frame sequences only and omits some clones. Under half of the omission traces to an unresolved V gene where checked; the cause of the rest is unknown. V, J and clone size were drawn from that table, and D and trimming were deduced from the DNA. The sample data list 46,000 or so clones, and approximately 88% of these were observed just once. About 7.3% of the sample rests with the top ten.

This sample is drawn from a study of blood T cell repertoires in COVID-19 (dated by TCRdb to the early 2020s). Some background on the complete study: Samples from collaborators originated in the United States, Italy and Spain and spanned both the acute and convalescent phases of COVID-19. The dataset comprised deeply sampled blood TCRbeta repertoires from subjects exposed to, actively infected with, or recovered from COVID-19. The repertoires were made available in a free public database intended to serve as a resource for research on the immune response to SARS-CoV-2. The samples were drawn from the first 160 participants of the ongoing ImmuneRACE study and from 950 to 1,500 subjects provided by 6 global collaborators. Where available, HLA class I and class II types were taken from metadata supplied by the sample provider and were not determined by assay-based typing. Nearly every sample came with metadata listing a de-identified subject ID, COVID-19 status, age in years and sex. The prospective study material was composed of cDNA or gDNA derived from T cells, B-cell-depleted T cells, or PBMCs. General findings and caveats noted by the study authors: How much clinical and demographic metadata was included differed by source and by participant, and the metadata was provided uncurated.

Each collaborating institution followed its own protocols to collect whole blood in K2EDTA tubes. For TCRbeta analysis, collaborators shipped samples as frozen whole blood, isolated PBMCs, or DNA extracted from either of those sample types. V lost 3 bases and J lost 0 bases; the stretch between them is 13 bases long. The germline V gene sets CDR1 to SGHRS and CDR2 to YFSETQ. Including cysteine and phenylalanine, the CDR3 has 16 amino acids. Here the CDR3 DNA is all that survives: 48 bases in frame from base 1. The specimen was peripheral blood. Recombination linked TRBV5-1 to TRBJ2-1, and the D gene may be TRBD2, 6 bases matching. This sequence originates from a man in his fifties with acute or convalescent COVID-19. The DNA sequence follows: TGCGCCAGCAGCTCCCTTAGCGGAAGCTCCTACAATGAGCAGTTCTTC. Translated, it gives CASSSLSGSSYNEQFF. When the CDR3 is completed using the reference TRBV5-1 and TRBJ2-1 genes on either side, the full variable domain is KAGVTQTPRYLIKTRGQQVTLSCSPISGHRSVSWYQQTPGQGLQFLFEYFSETQRNKGNFPGRFSGRQFSNSRSEMNVSTLELGDSALYLCASSSLSGSSYNEQFFGPGTRLTVL.